Listed here are 13 T cell receptor beta chains from one sample, sequenced in a study of cytomegalovirus exposure and HLA in healthy donors. The PCR made use of 60 Vbeta and 13 Jbeta primers. TCRdb's copy holds only in-frame clones and misses some; the assay was immunoSEQ multiplex PCR. The sample has approximately 140,000 clones, approximately 80% seen once. Input material: PBMCs. These receptors were obtained from a woman between 45 and 65 years old in good health and CMV-seronegative.

The chain carries TRBV19 and TRBJ1-4; D is perhaps TRBD1 (5 bases). Germline V gene lookup returns CDR1 LNHDA and CDR2 SQIVND (reference sequence). V lost 7 bases and J 8 bases, leaving 17 bases between the germline ends. This CDR3 is 14 amino acids long. CDR3 residues: CASMDVSREEKLFF. The CDR3 DNA sequence: TGTGCCAGTATGGACGTGAGCAGGGAAGAAAAACTGTTTTTT.

This chain uses TRBV5-8 with TRBJ2-5, with 7 nucleotides matching TRBD2. Germline CDR1 reads SGHTS; CDR2 reads YDEGEE. The CDR3 is 14 residues long. Losses at the gene ends were 5 bases for V and 9 bases for J; bases not matched to a gene: 13. CDR3 in DNA: TGTGCCAGCAGGGTGACTAGCCGGGGGAGGCCCCAGTACTTC. Amino acids: CASRVTSRGRPQYF.

The chain uses TRBV19 and TRBJ1-5, with 10 nucleotides matching TRBD1. The J segment lost 2 bases and the V segment lost 7 bases, leaving 8 bases of the junction unmatched. The CDR3 is 16 residues long. Germline V gene sequence: CDR1 LNHDA, CDR2 SQIVND (reference sequence). Here the CDR3 reads CASTGTGVVGNQPQHF. The CDR3 nucleotides are TGTGCCAGTACTGGGACAGGGGTGGTGGGCAATCAGCCCCAGCATTTT.

This clone came up a few times. The rearrangement joins TRBV28 to TRBJ2-2; perhaps TRBD2 as D (6 bases). Germline assignment: CDR1 MDHEN and CDR2 SYDVKM. Between the trimmed V and J ends, which lost 6 bases and 6 bases, there was a span of 17 bases. This CDR3 has 15 amino acids. As DNA, the CDR3 is TGTGCCAGCAGCCAAGGAGGGGAGAGGGCCGGGGAGCTGTTTTTT. This gives the protein CASSQGGERAGELFF.

For this clone: A read error may produce the germline difference seen at one junction end. DNA for the CDR3: TGCGCCAGCAGCTTGAGACAGGGCGCCAACGAGCAGTGCTTC. Translated, it gives CASSLRQGANEQCF. The rearrangement links TRBV5-1 to TRBJ2-7, with 7 bases identical to TRBD1. Germline assignment: CDR1 SGHRS and CDR2 YFSETQ. The CDR3 covers 14 residues.

This clone was picked up a small number of times. V usage is TRBV5-6 and J usage is TRBJ2-1, with 9 bases aligning to TRBD2. This CDR3 has 16 residues. Germline values: CDR1 SGHDT, CDR2 YYEEEE. Unmatched junction bases numbered 4, after V lost 0 bases and J lost 3 bases. This CDR3 is CASSLVGTSNYNEQFF. The CDR3 nucleotides are TGTGCCAGCAGCTTGGTGGGGACTAGCAACTACAATGAGCAGTTCTTC.

The J gene is TRBJ1-1, the V gene TRBV9; maybe TRBD1 (6 bases). The germline V and J ends were trimmed by 3 bases and 4 bases, with 13 bases remaining between them. This CDR3 spans 14 amino acids. Germline CDR1 SGDLS, CDR2 YYNGEE. This CDR3 is CASSGTGLGTEAFF. The CDR3 nucleotides are TGTGCCAGCAGCGGAACAGGGTTGGGCACTGAAGCTTTCTTT.

This chain joins TRBV9 and TRBJ2-7; 9 bases are shared with TRBD1. The V and J ends lost 2 bases and 3 bases, in that order; junction bases with no gene match: 9. Per germline, CDR1 SGDLS and CDR2 YYNGEE. The length of the CDR3 is 16 residues. The CDR3 region is CASSVNPTGGGYEQYF. The CDR3 region has the DNA TGTGCCAGCAGCGTCAACCCGACAGGGGGGGGCTACGAGCAGTACTTC.

This clone appeared a single time. The chain combines TRBV11-1 with TRBJ1-6, with 12 bases aligning to TRBD1. CDR1 SGHAT and CDR2 FQDESV come from the germline V gene (reference sequence). The CDR3 sequence is 15 residues long. After removal of 4 bases from V and 9 bases from J, the junction contained 4 bases not matched to a gene. CDR3 residues: CASSSGQGARSPLHF. CDR3 nucleotides: TGTGCCAGCAGCTCGGGACAGGGGGCTCGTTCACCCCTCCACTTT.

V usage is TRBV28 and J usage is TRBJ1-2; 9 nucleotides align to TRBD1. The junction had 11 bases not matched to a gene; V was cut back by 6 bases and J by 6 bases. Germline values: CDR1 MDHEN, CDR2 SYDVKM. The CDR3 loop spans 15 amino acids. This chain's CDR3 is CASRQPSRDRDGYTF. Here the CDR3 DNA reads TGTGCCAGCAGACAGCCTTCTCGGGACAGGGATGGCTACACCTTC.

J is TRBJ1-3 and V is TRBV6-5; the D is unclear. The V end lost 5 bases, the J end lost 4 bases, and 9 bases lay between the germline ends. Germline CDR1 and CDR2: MNHEY and SVGAGI. The CDR3 is 13 residues long. The CDR3 nucleotides are TGTGCCAGCAGTCCCAGCAGGGGAAACACCATATATTTT. Its translation: CASSPSRGNTIYF.

This clone was found a few times. The chain has TRBV7-6 and TRBJ1-1; TRBD1 matches 9 bases. Germline CDR1 SGHVS, CDR2 FNYEAQ. Trimming at V came to 1 base and at J to 10 bases, leaving 4 bases not matched to a gene. This CDR3 contains 13 residues. The CDR3 reads CASSLERDRVAFF. CDR3 nucleotides: TGTGCCAGCAGCTTAGAAAGGGACAGGGTAGCTTTCTTT.

This chain uses TRBV9 with TRBJ2-7; no definite D call. V lost 1 base and J lost 1, with 12 bases in between. The CDR3 is made up of 15 amino acids. Germline V CDR1 and CDR2: SGDLS, YYNGEE. CDR3 in DNA: TGTGCCAGCAGCGTATCGGCAGGAAGTTCCTACGAGCAGTACTTC. Its translation is CASSVSAGSSYEQYF.